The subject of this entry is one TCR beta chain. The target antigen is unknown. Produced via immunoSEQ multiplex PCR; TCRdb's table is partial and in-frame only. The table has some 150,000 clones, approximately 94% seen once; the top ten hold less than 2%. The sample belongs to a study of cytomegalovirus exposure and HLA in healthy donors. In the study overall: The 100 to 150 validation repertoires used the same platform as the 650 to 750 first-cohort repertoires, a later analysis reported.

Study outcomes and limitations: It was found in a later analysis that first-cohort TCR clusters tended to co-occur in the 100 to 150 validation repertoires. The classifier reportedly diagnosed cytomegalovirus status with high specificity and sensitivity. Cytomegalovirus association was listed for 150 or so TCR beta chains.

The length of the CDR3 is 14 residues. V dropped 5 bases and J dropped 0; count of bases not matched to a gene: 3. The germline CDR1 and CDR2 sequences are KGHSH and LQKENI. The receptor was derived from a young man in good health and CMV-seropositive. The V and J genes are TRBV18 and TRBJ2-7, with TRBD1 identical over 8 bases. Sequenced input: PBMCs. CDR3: CASSGQGSSYEQYF. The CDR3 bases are TGTGCCAGCTCAGGACAGGGATCCTCCTACGAGCAGTACTTC.